Presented here are 29 T cell receptor beta chains from one specimen sequenced in a study of OX40 agonist ivuxolimab in advanced cancers. TCRdb's table, derived via immunoSEQ multiplex PCR, lists solely in-frame clones and lacks some. The repertoire includes around 2,900 clones, roughly 72% of them detected once, and 23% sits in the top ten. The sequencing here drew on CD4+ or CD8+ T cells sorted from blood, taken in a trial of the OX40 agonist ivuxolimab. These receptors all stem from an adult with an advanced solid tumor such as melanoma, head and neck, liver or kidney cancer.

There are a few counts of this clone. The chain links TRBV9 to TRBJ2-5, with 9 bases matching TRBD1. The CDR3 totals 17 residues. The trim removed 4 bases at V and 5 bases at J, leaving 15 bases unmatched. The germline V gene encodes CDR1 SGDLS and CDR2 YYNGEE. In DNA form, the CDR3 reads TGTGCCAGCAGCCCTAGCCCGGGACAGGGCGGGTGGGAGACCCAGTACTTC. Residues: CASSPSPGQGGWETQYF.

The table lists this clone with a count of one. V is TRBV28 and J is TRBJ2-1; 10 bases match TRBD1. Germline loops: CDR1 MDHEN, CDR2 SYDVKM. The CDR3 is 15 residues long. Trimming cost V 2 bases and J 15 bases; bases outside gene matches: 13. The CDR3 loop is CASSLRTGGTQGTFF. CDR3 nucleotide sequence: TGTGCCAGCAGTTTACGGACAGGGGGTACCCAGGGGACGTTCTTC.

V gene TRBV5-6 combines with J gene TRBJ2-5; D is ambiguous. Trimming took 4 bases from V and 2 from J, leaving 9 bases between them. Germline V gene data show CDR1 as SGHDT and CDR2 as YYEEEE. The CDR3 has 13 amino acids. The CDR3 sequence: CASSPDGQETQYF. In DNA, the CDR3 is TGTGCCAGCAGCCCTGACGGACAAGAGACCCAGTACTTC.

The chain carries TRBV11-1 and TRBJ2-5; 9 bases line up with TRBD1. The germline V gene encodes CDR1 SGHAT and CDR2 FQDESV (reference sequence). This CDR3 comprises 19 residues. The junction had 17 bases not matched to a gene; V was cut back by 1 base and J by 5 bases. CDR3 nucleotide sequence: TGTGCCAGCAGCTTAGTATTCGGCTCCGTCCGGGACAGGGACGAGACCCAGTACTTC. Translation: CASSLVFGSVRDRDETQYF.

This clone is judged large. The rearrangement joins TRBV5-8 to TRBJ2-5, with 7 bases matching TRBD1. The CDR3 is 16 amino acids. Trimming took 1 base from V and 4 from J; bases not matched to a gene: 10. Germline values: CDR1 SGHTS, CDR2 YDEGEE. CDR3 in DNA: TGTGCCAGCAGCTTGCGAGAGGGGGCGGCGGGAGAGACCCAGTACTTC. It encodes CASSLREGAAGETQYF.

This clone was detected only a few times. This chain links TRBV10-3 with TRBJ1-2; no clear D gene. The length of the CDR3 is 14 residues. Trimming cost V 0 bases and J 0 bases, with 5 bases left between them. The germline CDR1 and CDR2 sequences are ENHRY and SYGVKD. CDR3 region: CAISESAPNYGYTF. CDR3 coding DNA: TGTGCCATCAGTGAGTCGGCGCCTAACTATGGCTACACCTTC.

The V gene is TRBV4-2, the J gene TRBJ2-3, with 13 bases lining up with TRBD2. The CDR3 contains 16 residues. Germline V CDR1 and CDR2: LGHNA, YNFKEQ. Trimming removed 0 bases from V and 4 bases from J; junction bases left unmatched: 1. The chain's CDR3 is CASSQDGTSGADTQYF. Here the CDR3 DNA reads TGTGCCAGCAGCCAAGATGGGACTAGCGGGGCAGATACGCAGTATTTT.

The chain carries TRBV2 and TRBJ2-3; D call uncertain. Germline V gives CDR1 SNHLY, CDR2 FYNNEI. This CDR3 has 13 residues. V lost 5 bases and J 5 bases, leaving 11 bases between the germline ends. Written as DNA, the CDR3 is TGTGCCAGCAGTCCCTTTCAGAGAGATACGCAGTATTTT. This translates into CASSPFQRDTQYF.

This clone showed up just a few times. V is TRBV23-1 and J is TRBJ1-5, with D possibly matching TRBD1 (5 bases). TRBV23-1 is known as an ORF, though its function is uncertain. This CDR3 spans 15 amino acids. V was shortened by 7 bases and J by 3 bases, with 16 bases between the two germline ends. CDR3 amino acids: CASISGQSPNQPQHF. DNA of the CDR3: TGCGCCAGCATATCGGGGCAATCCCCCAATCAGCCCCAGCATTTT.

Relative to its sample, this clone is large (0.1 to 1%). The chain uses TRBV2 and TRBJ2-1; no firm D call. Germline V gene lookup returns CDR1 SNHLY and CDR2 FYNNEI. V was cut by 7 bases and J by 0 bases, with 13 bases left in between. The CDR3 has 15 amino acids. The CDR3, as DNA: TGTGCCAGCAAAACTGGACGCGGCTCCTACAATGAGCAGTTCTTC. Encoded protein: CASKTGRGSYNEQFF. The full variable domain, completed using reference TRBV2 and TRBJ2-1, is EPEVTQTPSHQVTQMGQEVILRCVPISNHLYFYWYRQILGQKVEFLVSFYNNEISEKSEIFDDQFSVERPDGSNFTLKIRSTKLEDSAMYFCASKTGRGSYNEQFFGPGTRLTVL.

The chain is built from TRBV28 and TRBJ2-5; perhaps TRBD2 as D (5 bases). The germline gives CDR1 MDHEN, CDR2 SYDVKM. V lost 5 bases to trimming and J lost 2 bases, with 12 bases between them. This CDR3 region has 14 residues. The CDR3 DNA follows: TGTGCCAGCAGTCCCTTCGGAGGACAAGAGACCCAGTACTTC. Translated, it gives CASSPFGGQETQYF.

Concerning this clone itself: Additional DNA sequences in this sample encode the identical CDR3. The gene calls are TRBV5-5 and TRBJ2-1; D is ambiguous. Germline assignment: CDR1 SGHKS and CDR2 YYEKEE (reference sequence). CDR3 length equals 13 residues. Trimming pared 0 bases from V and 4 bases from J, leaving 5 bases between. CDR3 sequence (DNA): TGTGCCAGCAGCTTGGATAGTTACAATGAGCAGTTCTTC. Translated, it gives CASSLDSYNEQFF.

By sample fraction, this clone is medium-sized (0.01 to 0.1%). The chain couples TRBV25-1 to TRBJ2-1, with 9 nucleotides matching TRBD1. CDR3 length: 13 amino acids. CDR1 and CDR2 from the germline V gene are MGHDK and SYGVNS. Trimming at V came to 7 bases and at J to 6 bases, leaving 4 bases not matched to a gene. The CDR3 protein is CASKTGGFNEQFF. The CDR3 DNA reads TGTGCCAGCAAAACAGGGGGCTTCAATGAGCAGTTCTTC.

V and J are TRBV7-2 and TRBJ2-7; perhaps D is TRBD1 or TRBD2 (5 bases each). Germline V gives CDR1 SGHTA, CDR2 FQGNSA. V was clipped by 5 bases and J by 2 bases, with 16 bases between them. CDR3 length: 15 residues. The CDR3 loop is CASSLAGTETYEQYF. The CDR3 region has the DNA TGTGCCAGCAGCCTCGCCGGGACGGAAACCTACGAGCAGTACTTC.

The J gene is TRBJ2-1, the V gene TRBV9; D possibly corresponds to TRBD2 (5 bases). This CDR3 comprises 14 residues. Germline-derived CDR1 and CDR2 are SGDLS and YYNGEE. V lost 3 bases and J 1 base, leaving 8 bases between the germline ends. The CDR3 DNA follows: TGTGCCAGCAGCGGAGGGTGGTCCTACAATGAGCAGTTCTTC. Residues: CASSGGWSYNEQFF.

V usage is TRBV28 and J usage is TRBJ1-1, with 7 bases matching TRBD1. Germline V gene data show CDR1 as MDHEN and CDR2 as SYDVKM. CDR3 size: 15 residues. Germline trimming cut 5 bases from V and 3 bases from J; bases unmatched to any gene: 9. CDR3 region: CASSPPTGRYTEAFF. The CDR3, as DNA: TGTGCCAGCAGTCCGCCGACAGGGCGGTACACTGAAGCTTTCTTT. Combining the CDR3 with reference TRBV28 and TRBJ1-1 gives the whole variable domain DVKVTQSSRYLVKRTGEKVFLECVQDMDHENMFWYRQDPGLGLRLIYFSYDVKMKEKGDIPEGYSVSREKKERFSLILESASTNQTSMYLCASSPPTGRYTEAFFGQGTRLTVV.

The chain is built from TRBV11-1 and TRBJ2-7; D gene ambiguous. Germline V gives CDR1 SGHAT, CDR2 FQDESV (reference sequence). V was pared by 3 bases and J by 2 bases, with 8 bases between. The CDR3 runs 13 residues. CDR3 nucleotides: TGTGCCAGCAGCTTTAATAGGGCCTACGAGCAGTACTTC. It codes for CASSFNRAYEQYF.

V usage is TRBV13 and J usage is TRBJ2-7, with D possibly matching TRBD1 (6 bases). The CDR3 is made up of 14 amino acids. Germline assignment: CDR1 PRHDT and CDR2 FYEKMQ (reference sequence). V lost 5 bases and J 0 bases, leaving 11 bases between the germline ends. Here the CDR3 reads CASSPPDSSYEQYF. CDR3 nucleotides: TGTGCCAGCAGCCCCCCGGACAGCTCCTACGAGCAGTACTTC.

This chain links TRBV28 with TRBJ2-1; the D gene is possibly TRBD2 (6 bases). The ends were cut back, 6 bases at V and 8 bases at J, with 20 bases in the middle. The CDR3 runs to 15 residues. Germline values: CDR1 MDHEN, CDR2 SYDVKM. The CDR3 nucleotides read TGTGCCAGCAGGGATGAAGACCGGGACTTCCATGAGCAGTTCTTC. Protein: CASRDEDRDFHEQFF.

The V call is TRBV10-3, the J call TRBJ1-4; 8 bases align to TRBD1. The J segment lost 2 bases and the V segment lost 4 bases, leaving 3 bases of the junction unmatched. The CDR3 runs to 15 residues. Germline V CDR1 and CDR2: ENHRY, SYGVKD. The CDR3 coding sequence is TGTGCCATCAGTGGCACAGGGGGTACTAATGAAAAACTGTTTTTT. Protein sequence: CAISGTGGTNEKLFF.

The V and J genes are TRBV19 and TRBJ1-1; D is ambiguous. CDR3 length: 11 amino acids. From germline, CDR1 is LNHDA and CDR2 SQIVND (reference sequence). The V gene lost 4 bases and the J gene lost 4 bases, with 4 bases spanning the gap. CDR3 protein: CASSTTTEAFF. Written as DNA, the CDR3 is TGTGCCAGTAGTACCACCACTGAAGCTTTCTTT.

The V gene is TRBV27, the J gene TRBJ2-5, with D perhaps TRBD1 (6 bases). The end of the DNA aligns better with TRBJ2-7, so the J call may be wrong. Germline V CDR1 and CDR2: MNHEY, SMNVEV (reference sequence). The CDR3 is 15 amino acids. CDR3 coding DNA: TGTGCCAGCAGTTTGACGGCAGGGGCGACCTACGAGCAGTACTTC. It encodes CASSLTAGATYEQYF.

This CDR3 is CASSDRQGRSPLHF. The CDR3 DNA is TGTGCCAGCAGTGATAGGCAGGGGCGATCACCCCTCCACTTT. The chain joins TRBV2 to TRBJ1-6; a weak D match, TRBD1 (6 bases). Per germline, CDR1 SNHLY and CDR2 FYNNEI. The germline V and J ends were trimmed by 3 bases and 10 bases, with 13 bases remaining between them. The CDR3 has 14 amino acids.

This clone was seen just once. The V call is TRBV30, the J call TRBJ1-1, with 7 bases identical to TRBD1. V lost 2 bases, J lost 5 bases, and 14 bases stayed unmatched. CDR3 size: 16 residues. CDR1 is GTSNPN and CDR2 is SVGIG in the germline V gene (reference sequence). This chain's CDR3 is CAWSKDPGQKDTEAFF. CDR3 sequence (DNA): TGTGCCTGGAGTAAGGACCCGGGACAGAAGGATACTGAAGCTTTCTTT.

The chain has TRBV7-9 and TRBJ2-7; 11 nucleotides line up with TRBD1. The junction had 5 bases not matched to a gene; V was cut back by 5 bases and J by 2 bases. The germline V gene has CDR1 SEHNR and CDR2 FQNEAQ (reference sequence). The CDR3 is made up of 15 amino acids. The CDR3 sequence is CASSQPGQGAYEQYF. CDR3 nucleotides: TGTGCCAGCAGCCAACCGGGACAGGGGGCCTACGAGCAGTACTTC.

V is TRBV4-3 and J is TRBJ2-3, with 10 nucleotides matching TRBD2. Germline values: CDR1 LGHNA, CDR2 YSLEER. The trim removed 2 bases at V and 4 bases at J, leaving 3 bases unmatched. This CDR3 is 15 amino acids long. DNA for the CDR3: TGCGCCAGCAGCCAACAGCGGGGGGGCCCAGATACGCAGTATTTT. Amino acid sequence: CASSQQRGGPDTQYF.

J is TRBJ2-1 and V is TRBV7-9, with a tentative D call TRBD2 (6 bases). CDR3 length: 13 residues. The germline CDR1 and CDR2 sequences are SEHNR and FQNEAQ (reference sequence). The germline V and J ends were trimmed by 4 bases and 5 bases, with 9 bases remaining between them. CDR3 loop: CASSYPGDNEQFF. Written as DNA, the CDR3 is TGTGCCAGCAGCTACCCGGGAGACAATGAGCAGTTCTTC.

This clone is judged large. This rearrangement joins TRBV19 to TRBJ1-4, with 7 bases fitting TRBD1. The CDR3 totals 14 residues. Germline V gene data show CDR1 as LNHDA and CDR2 as SQIVND (reference sequence). The J segment lost 5 bases and the V segment lost 5 bases, leaving 5 bases of the junction unmatched. The CDR3 sequence is CASSLQGGNEKLFF. The CDR3 DNA is TGTGCCAGTAGTCTCCAGGGGGGCAATGAAAAACTGTTTTTT.

This clone was observed a few times. The V and J genes are TRBV7-6 and TRBJ2-1, with 14 positions matching TRBD2. Trimming cost V 5 bases and J 1 base; bases outside gene matches: 4. The CDR3 is made up of 17 amino acids. CDR1 is SGHVS, CDR2 FNYEAQ, per germline. CDR3 sequence reads: CASSPGLAGGSYNEQFF. In nucleotides, the CDR3 is TGTGCCAGCAGCCCCGGACTAGCGGGAGGTTCCTACAATGAGCAGTTCTTC.